Listed below are T cell receptor beta chains from one sample, sequenced in a study of cytomegalovirus exposure and HLA in healthy donors. TCRdb keeps only in-frame clones here, not all; method: immunoSEQ multiplex PCR. The table includes about 140,000 clones, about four fifths detected once. Source material: PBMCs. These receptors came from a male donor in good health and CMV-seropositive. The CDR3 runs from the conserved cysteine through the conserved F or W. D genes are given only for firm matches. Clone size is stated in some rows and not others, as once, few, many or a class when expanded.

d_gene: NA
v_gene: TRBV6-5
abundance: NA
j_gene: TRBJ2-7
CDR3nt: TGTGCCAGCAGCTTTCCAGGGGAAGAGCAGTACTTC
CDR3aa: CASSFPGEEQYF

d_gene: NA
v_gene: TRBV7-8
abundance: NA
j_gene: TRBJ2-7
CDR3nt: TGTGCCAGCAGACCAGGGGATTCTAGCAGGGAGCAGTACTTC
CDR3aa: CASRPGDSSREQYF

d_gene: TRBD2
v_gene: TRBV11-1
abundance: NA
j_gene: TRBJ2-1
CDR3nt: TGTGCCAGCAGCTTAGGGGGGACTAGCGGTAACTACAATGAGCAGTTCTTC
CDR3aa: CASSLGGTSGNYNEQFF

d_gene: NA
v_gene: TRBV19
abundance: NA
j_gene: TRBJ1-6
CDR3nt: TGTGCCAGTAGCCCGGGACAACTACTTAGCTCCTATAATTCACCCCTCCACTTT
CDR3aa: CASSPGQLLSSYNSPLHF

d_gene: TRBD2
v_gene: TRBV5-4
abundance: NA
j_gene: TRBJ2-7
CDR3nt: TGTGCCAGCAGCTTGTCTAGCGGGGGCTCCTACGAGCAGTACTTC
CDR3aa: CASSLSSGGSYEQYF

d_gene: TRBD1
v_gene: TRBV5-1
abundance: NA
j_gene: TRBJ2-2
CDR3nt: TGCGCCAGCAGCCGCGGGACAGGGCAAGACGGGGAGCTGTTTTTT
CDR3aa: CASSRGTGQDGELFF

d_gene: NA
v_gene: TRBV5-1
abundance: NA
j_gene: TRBJ2-1
CDR3nt: TGCGCCAGCAGCTTGGACGGCCGGAGCTCCTACAATGAGCAGTTCTTC
CDR3aa: CASSLDGRSSYNEQFF

d_gene: NA
v_gene: TRBV2
abundance: NA
j_gene: TRBJ1-1
CDR3nt: TGTGCCAGCCGGGGGGGGAACACTGAAGCTTTCTTT
CDR3aa: CASRGGNTEAFF

d_gene: TRBD2
v_gene: TRBV9
abundance: NA
j_gene: TRBJ2-3
CDR3nt: TGTGCCAGCAGCGTAGTGACTAGCGGGTCAGATACGCAGTATTTT
CDR3aa: CASSVVTSGSDTQYF

d_gene: TRBD1
v_gene: TRBV9
abundance: NA
j_gene: TRBJ2-7
CDR3nt: TGTGCCAGCGGACAGGGGGCGGCCTACGAGCAGTACTTC
CDR3aa: CASGQGAAYEQYF

d_gene: TRBD2
v_gene: TRBV13
abundance: NA
j_gene: TRBJ2-3
CDR3nt: TGTGCTAGCACCGAAAAACGGGGACTAACAGATACGCAGTATTTT
CDR3aa: CASTEKRGLTDTQYF

d_gene: NA
v_gene: TRBV25-1
abundance: NA
j_gene: TRBJ1-1
CDR3nt: TGTGCCAGCAGTGAATTGTACGGAGAGAACACTGAAGCTTTCTTT
CDR3aa: CASSELYGENTEAFF

d_gene: NA
v_gene: TRBV9
abundance: NA
j_gene: TRBJ2-7
CDR3nt: TGTGCCAGCAGCGCAGGGGACGAGCAGTACTTC
CDR3aa: CASSAGDEQYF

d_gene: TRBD1
v_gene: TRBV5-4
abundance: few
j_gene: TRBJ1-5
CDR3nt: TGTGCCAGCATGATTTTAGGTTGGACAGGGGGCTATCAGCCCCAGCATTTT
CDR3aa: CASMILGWTGGYQPQHF

d_gene: NA
v_gene: TRBV11-2
abundance: NA
j_gene: TRBJ2-7
CDR3nt: TGTGCCAGCAGCCCGACAGCGTACGAGCAGTACTTC
CDR3aa: CASSPTAYEQYF

d_gene: NA
v_gene: TRBV14
abundance: NA
j_gene: TRBJ2-3
CDR3nt: TGTGCCAGCAGCCACATCGGCAGGGATACGCAGTATTTT
CDR3aa: CASSHIGRDTQYF

d_gene: NA
v_gene: TRBV19
abundance: NA
j_gene: TRBJ2-1
CDR3nt: TGTGCCAGTAGTATCCAGGGTGGTAGCAGTGAGCAGTTCTTC
CDR3aa: CASSIQGGSSEQFF

d_gene: NA
v_gene: TRBV7-6
abundance: NA
j_gene: TRBJ1-6
CDR3nt: TGTGCCAGCAGCTTTGGGACTGTTGGACCCCTCCACTTT
CDR3aa: CASSFGTVGPLHF